This TCR beta chain was identified in a study of T-cell reconstitution after alpha-beta-depleted transplantation in children. Points from the study as a whole: About two months after transplant, alpha-beta T cells reportedly came from several hundred expanded graft clones.

This clonotype was seen a single time. What it binds is unknown. An end of the junction does not agree with germline; a read error may underlie this. A TCRbeta library incorporating unique molecular identifiers was prepared. TCRdb processed the PCR reads anew with MiXCR; each CDR3 protein has one entry. The data show 200,000 to 250,000 distinct CDR3 sequences, more than 20% seen once. The CDR3 covers 13 residues. Germline V gene data show CDR1 as DFQATT and CDR2 as SNEGSKA (reference sequence). The sample here was PBMCs, mostly from graft donor cells, taken 360 days after TCRalphabeta/CD19-depleted stem cell transplant. The chain employs TRBV20-1 and TRBJ2-5; unclear D gene. This receptor was obtained from a female patient aged 2-9 years who had a stem cell transplant for congenital amegakaryocytic thrombocytopenia, so the T cells may come from the graft donor. CDR3 coding DNA: TGCAGTGCTAGATCGACGTTGATTGAGACCAAGTACTTC. Translation: CSARSTLIETKYF.